These T cell receptor beta chains were read from a single sample in a study of T-cell reconstitution after alpha-beta-depleted transplantation in children. TCRdb fed the PCR reads into MiXCR, producing one record per CDR3 protein. The repertoire holds about 250,000 distinct CDR3 sequences, with about 24% as singletons. The material was PBMCs, mostly from graft donor cells, obtained 360 days after TCRalphabeta/CD19-depleted stem cell transplant. The receptors shown here come from a female patient under 10 years old who had a stem cell transplant for congenital amegakaryocytic thrombocytopenia, so the T cells may come from the graft donor. Each CDR3 is given with its conserved first and last residue. Each record gives: CDR3 length, V gene, CDR3 protein.

14 | TRBV23-1 | CASSQSGLVWEQYF
15 | TRBV7-9 | CASSRATAIQTEAFF
12 | TRBV29-1 | CSASPGVTEAFF
12 | TRBV3-1 | CASSQEPNEQFF
12 | TRBV12-3/TRBV12-4 | CASSGTVTEAFF
15 | TRBV7-2 | CASSETTLPYNEQFF
15 | TRBV7-2 | CASSFDGLSTDTQYF
12 | TRBV12-3/TRBV12-4 | CASSPIWGELFF
12 | TRBV6-6 | CASSGWNQPQHF
11 | TRBV12-3/TRBV12-4 | CASSLAGEVFF
14 | TRBV11-1 | CASSLVRGSGELFF
13 | TRBV7-6 | CASSPTASNEQFF
12 | TRBV20-1 | CSASWGQETQYF
14 | TRBV5-1 | CASSLGGLADTQYF
13 | TRBV7-2 | CASSPGPQDEAFF
14 | TRBV12-3/TRBV12-4 | CASSLSRVDFEQFF
16 | TRBV2 | CASSEALAGVRDEQYF
13 | TRBV7-2 | CASSLTSYNEQFF
14 | TRBV10-2 | CASSEEAGVDTQYF
14 | TRBV14 | CASPWQGGLETQYF
13 | TRBV28 | CASSLENRGGYTF
17 | TRBV7-9 | CASSLGSAGTMPYEQYF
14 | TRBV28 | CASSLLGGRGEQYF
13 | TRBV12-3/TRBV12-4 | CASSDRGIFSYTF
14 | TRBV11-2 | CASSLSRFTDTQYF
14 | TRBV29-1 | CSVGGYSGANVLTF
16 | TRBV4-2 | CASSRVSGTSSYEQYF
14 | TRBV6-5 | CASSHGAKGEKLFF
12 | TRBV24-1 | CATKAGEETQYF
14 | TRBV11-2 | CASSVWEGNTEAFF
12 | TRBV4-1 | CASSKPDTEAFF
14 | TRBV30 | CAWGQGGGTGELFF
14 | TRBV15 | CATSSLRGADTQYF
13 | TRBV29-1 | CSAVGVSDYGYTF
15 | TRBV5-1 | CASSLMPYGADTQYF
13 | TRBV6-6 | CASSMNRGDTQYF
15 | TRBV4-1 | CASSQAWRINYGYTF
14 | TRBV27 | CASSAGTGVDTQYF
16 | TRBV12-3/TRBV12-4 | CASSLGPIYSNQPQHF
16 | TRBV5-1 | CASSLGLAGGTDTQYF
14 | TRBV11-1 | CASSLQGVGDTQYF
18 | TRBV4-1 | CASSQDPDRPFMNTEAFF
14 | TRBV5-1 | CASSLVGITGELFF
12 | TRBV2 | CASSQDRGEQFF